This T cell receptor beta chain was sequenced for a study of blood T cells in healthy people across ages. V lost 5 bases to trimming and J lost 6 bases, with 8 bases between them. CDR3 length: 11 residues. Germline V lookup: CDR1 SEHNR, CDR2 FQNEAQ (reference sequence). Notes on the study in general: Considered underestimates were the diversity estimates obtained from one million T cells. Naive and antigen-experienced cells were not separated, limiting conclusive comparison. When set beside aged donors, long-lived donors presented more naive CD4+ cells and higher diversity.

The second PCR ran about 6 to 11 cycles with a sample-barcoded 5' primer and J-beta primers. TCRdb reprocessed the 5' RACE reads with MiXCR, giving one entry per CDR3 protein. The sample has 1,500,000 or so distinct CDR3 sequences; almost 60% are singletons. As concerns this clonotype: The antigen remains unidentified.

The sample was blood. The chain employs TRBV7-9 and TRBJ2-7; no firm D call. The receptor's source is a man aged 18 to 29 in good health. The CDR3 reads CASSPDLEQYF. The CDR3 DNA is TGTGCCAGCAGCCCAGACCTCGAGCAGTACTTC.